Listed below are T cell receptor beta chains from one sample, sequenced in a study of shared clonotypes between healthy human individuals. The protocol was immunoSEQ multiplex PCR, while the TCRdb copy is restricted to in-frame clones and leaves out a portion. The data show 2 million to 2.5 million clones, almost 96% seen once. Sequences were obtained from naive CD4+ T cells sorted from blood. The receptors here all came from a man younger than 35 in good health. CDR3s include the opening cysteine and the closing phenylalanine or tryptophan. A D gene is named only where the DNA matches it firmly. For some rows the clone size is stated as once, few or many, or as a class when expanded; others skip it.

>NA|TRBV10-2|TRBJ1-5|15|NA
CASSERGPINQPQHF
TGCGCCAGCAGTGAGAGAGGACCGATAAATCAGCCCCAGCATTTT
>NA|TRBV7-9|TRBJ1-4|16|NA
CASSPVASATNEKLFF
TGTGCCAGCAGCCCCGTTGCGTCGGCAACTAATGAAAAACTGTTTTTT
>NA|TRBV5-6|TRBJ2-1|17|NA
CASRLEALRNSYNEQFF
TGTGCCAGCAGACTCGAGGCCTTACGGAACTCCTACAATGAGCAGTTCTTC
>NA|TRBV7-2|TRBJ1-1|14|once
CASVVQGSVYEAFF
TGTGCCAGCGTTGTCCAGGGGTCCGTTTACGAAGCTTTCTTT
>NA|TRBV7-3|TRBJ2-7|17|NA
CASSLYAWGRQTYEQYF
TGTGCCAGCAGCTTATACGCTTGGGGACGGCAAACCTACGAGCAGTACTTC
>NA|TRBV18|TRBJ1-3|15|NA
CASSPPSTAGNTIYF
TGTGCCAGCTCACCGCCGTCAACGGCTGGAAACACCATATATTTT
>NA|TRBV28|TRBJ2-7|11|NA
CASRAEYEQYF
TGTGCCAGCAGGGCAGAGTACGAGCAGTACTTC
>NA|TRBV7-2|TRBJ1-5|12|NA
CASSPGAQPQHF
TGTGCCAGCAGTCCAGGGGCTCAGCCCCAGCATTTT
>NA|TRBV25-1|TRBJ2-5|13|NA
CASEGLNGETQYF
TGTGCCAGCGAGGGGTTGAACGGGGAGACCCAGTACTTC
>TRBD1|TRBV28|TRBJ1-5|13|once
CASRQGFNQPQHF
TGTGCCAGCCGACAGGGGTTTAATCAGCCCCAGCATTTT